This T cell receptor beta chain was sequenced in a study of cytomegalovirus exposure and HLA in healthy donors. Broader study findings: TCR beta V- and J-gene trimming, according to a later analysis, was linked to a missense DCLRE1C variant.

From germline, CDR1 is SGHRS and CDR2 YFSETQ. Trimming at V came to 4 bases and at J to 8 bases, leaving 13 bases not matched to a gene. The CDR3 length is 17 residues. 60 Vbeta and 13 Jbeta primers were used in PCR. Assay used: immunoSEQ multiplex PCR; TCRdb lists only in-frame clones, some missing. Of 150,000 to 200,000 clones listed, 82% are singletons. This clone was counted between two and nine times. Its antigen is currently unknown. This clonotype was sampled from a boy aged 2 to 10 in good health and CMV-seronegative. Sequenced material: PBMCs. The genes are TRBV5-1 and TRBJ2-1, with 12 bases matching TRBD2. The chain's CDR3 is CASSPSLAGGLFHEQFF. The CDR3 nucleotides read TGCGCCAGCAGCCCTTCCCTAGCGGGGGGGCTCTTCCATGAGCAGTTCTTC.